The 16 T cell receptor beta chains listed next were all sequenced from one sample in a study of graft-versus-host responses after intestinal transplantation. Antigen specificity for these receptors is unknown. Libraries were prepared by immunoSEQ multiplex PCR; TCRdb keeps only in-frame clonotypes and omits some of them. The table lists about 93,000 clones, approximately 92% of them singletons. This material consisted of unstimulated CD8+ T cells sorted from spleen or lymph node cells, taken before intestinal transplant. All receptors come from a human donor who received an intestinal transplant.

This clone showed up just once. The rearrangement links TRBV28 to TRBJ1-1, with D maybe TRBD1 (6 bases). This CDR3 comprises 14 residues. Germline CDR1 is MDHEN and CDR2 is SYDVKM. The V gene lost 2 bases and the J gene lost 5 bases, with 12 bases spanning the gap. The CDR3 reads CASSLQGRWTEAFF. The CDR3 coding sequence is TGTGCCAGCAGTTTACAGGGGCGGTGGACTGAAGCTTTCTTT. Using reference TRBV28 and TRBJ1-1 for the parts outside the CDR3, the full variable domain is DVKVTQSSRYLVKRTGEKVFLECVQDMDHENMFWYRQDPGLGLRLIYFSYDVKMKEKGDIPEGYSVSREKKERFSLILESASTNQTSMYLCASSLQGRWTEAFFGQGTRLTVV.

The V and J genes are TRBV27 and TRBJ1-1; 8 nucleotides agree with TRBD1. The CDR3 runs to 13 residues. J gave up 11 bases and V 8 bases, and 13 bases lay outside the gene matches. The V gene's germline CDR1 is MNHEY and CDR2 SMNVEV (reference sequence). For the CDR3, the DNA is TGTGCCAGCTCAGCAGGGGGCGTTGTTTTTGCTTTCTTT. Its translation: CASSAGGVVFAFF.

The gene calls are TRBV7-9 and TRBJ1-4; D may be TRBD1 (6 bases). V dropped 5 bases and J dropped 4 bases, with 11 bases sitting between them. The CDR3 contains 14 residues. Germline-derived CDR1 and CDR2 are SEHNR and FQNEAQ (reference sequence). CDR3 nucleotides: TGTGCCAGCAGCAAGGACAGAATTAATGAAAAACTGTTTTTT. Translating it yields CASSKDRINEKLFF.

This chain uses TRBV7-2 with TRBJ2-2, with a possible D match to TRBD2 (6 bases). CDR1 is SGHTA, CDR2 FQGNSA, per germline. The CDR3 is made up of 15 amino acids. V dropped 4 bases and J dropped 0 bases, with 9 bases sitting between them. The CDR3 protein is CASSWGVTNTGELFF. The CDR3 nucleotides are TGTGCCAGCAGCTGGGGGGTTACGAACACCGGGGAGCTGTTTTTT.

This chain joins TRBV19 and TRBJ1-1; TRBD1 matches at 7 bases. Germline-derived CDR1 and CDR2 are LNHDA and SQIVND (reference sequence). V lost 7 bases to trimming and J lost 5 bases; unmatched junction nucleotides: 13. This CDR3 comprises 15 residues. The CDR3 region has the DNA TGTGCCAGTATCATCACAGGGGACGCACGAACTGAAGCTTTCTTT. This sequence encodes CASIITGDARTEAFF.

The CDR3 DNA reads TGTGCCGGACAGGGGGCGGGGACCGGGGAGCTGTTTTTT. It is translated as CAGQGAGTGELFF. The rearrangement links TRBV7-9 to TRBJ2-2; 11 bases fit TRBD1. The CDR3 length is 13 residues. With 11 bases clipped from V and 5 bases from J, the junction kept 4 bases outside the gene matches. Germline lookup yields CDR1 SEHNR and CDR2 FQNEAQ (reference sequence).

The chain combines TRBV19 with TRBJ2-7, with TRBD1 as a possible D gene (6 bases). V dropped 3 bases and J dropped 3 bases, with 9 bases sitting between them. This CDR3 is 13 amino acids long. Germline V gene sequence: CDR1 LNHDA, CDR2 SQIVND (reference sequence). The CDR3 DNA is TGTGCCAGTAGTATCCAGGGGAACTACGAGCAGTACTTC. It translates to CASSIQGNYEQYF.

This sequence joins TRBV30 and TRBJ1-2; the match to TRBD1 covers 10 bases. Germline assignment: CDR1 GTSNPN and CDR2 SVGIG (reference sequence). The V and J ends lost 0 bases and 5 bases, in that order; junction bases with no gene match: 12. The CDR3 has 17 amino acids. In nucleotides, the CDR3 is TGTGCCTGGAGTGTACAGGGTTCTTCGGACAGGGGGTATGGCTACACCTTC. It is translated as CAWSVQGSSDRGYGYTF.

This clone has a single count. This chain links TRBV30 with TRBJ1-1; maybe TRBD1 (5 bases). Trimming removed 3 bases at V and 4 bases at J, with 24 bases between. Germline V gene lookup returns CDR1 GTSNPN and CDR2 SVGIG (reference sequence). This CDR3 contains 17 residues. Here the CDR3 DNA reads TGTGCCTGGAGCCTGGGGGGGGTTCTAGGCGCTGTCACTGAAGCTTTCTTT. Translation gives CAWSLGGVLGAVTEAFF.

This chain joins TRBV19 and TRBJ2-1; 9 bases align to TRBD2. Germline V lookup: CDR1 LNHDA, CDR2 SQIVND (reference sequence). The CDR3 is made up of 17 amino acids. J gave up 5 bases and V 1 base, and 9 bases lay outside the gene matches. In nucleotides, the CDR3 is TGTGCCAGTAGTATAGGAAGCCTAGCGGGAATTAACAATGAGCAGTTCTTC. It codes for CASSIGSLAGINNEQFF.

This clone has just one count. CDR3 sequence reads: CASRQGVEAFF. CDR3 DNA: TGTGCCAGCAGACAGGGAGTTGAAGCTTTCTTT. The chain has TRBV27 and TRBJ1-1; the D gene is possibly TRBD1 (6 bases). Trimming stripped 6 bases from V and 7 bases from J, with 9 bases between. CDR3 size: 11 residues. CDR1 and CDR2 from the germline V gene are MNHEY and SMNVEV (reference sequence).

This chain joins TRBV5-1 and TRBJ2-2, with TRBD1 matching over 10 bases. After removal of 0 bases from V and 7 bases from J, the junction contained 6 bases not matched to a gene. CDR1 is SGHRS, CDR2 YFSETQ, per germline. CDR3 size: 16 residues. The CDR3 region has the DNA TGCGCCAGCAGCTTGGCCGGGACAGGGGTTATCGGGGAGCTGTTTTTT. Its protein product is CASSLAGTGVIGELFF.

In the case of this clone: At one end the junction does not follow the germline gene, possibly because of a read error. V and J are TRBV5-4 and TRBJ1-1, with D perhaps matching TRBD1 (5 bases). CDR3 size: 11 residues. Germline CDR1 SGHNT, CDR2 YYREEE (reference sequence). CDR3 sequence (DNA): TGTGCCAGCAGCTTACCGCCAGGGTGGGGATTT. Translated: CASSLPPGWGF. The full variable domain, completed using reference TRBV5-4 and TRBJ1-1, is ETGVTQSPTHLIKTRGQQVTLRCSSQSGHNTVSWYQQALGQGPQFIFQYYREEENGRGNFPPRFSGLQFPNYSSELNVNALELDDSALYLCASSLPPGWGFGQGTRLTVV.

The chain is built from TRBV5-6 and TRBJ1-4; 7 bases are shared with TRBD1. The CDR3 sequence is 14 residues long. V lost 4 bases and J lost 5; bases outside the gene matches: 5. CDR1 and CDR2 from the germline V gene are SGHDT and YYEEEE. The CDR3 DNA is TGTGCCAGCAGCCAGGGACAGAGGAATGAAAAACTGTTTTTT. The encoded protein is CASSQGQRNEKLFF.

This clone was detected once. This chain links TRBV6-4 with TRBJ2-1; 15 positions agree with TRBD2. The junction had 3 bases not matched to a gene; V was cut back by 8 bases and J by 7 bases. Germline assignment: CDR1 MRHNA and CDR2 SNTAGT. CDR3 length equals 14 residues. The CDR3 loop is CASAGTSGRNEQFF. The CDR3 DNA follows: TGTGCCAGCGCGGGGACTAGCGGGAGGAATGAGCAGTTCTTC.

The chain links TRBV28 to TRBJ2-7, with 8 bases aligning to TRBD1. Germline CDR1 is MDHEN and CDR2 is SYDVKM. V was pared by 4 bases and J by 2 bases, with 1 base of the junction left unmatched. This CDR3 has 13 amino acids. CDR3 loop: CASSSRGPYEQYF. CDR3 bases: TGTGCCAGCAGTTCCAGGGGGCCCTACGAGCAGTACTTC.